Listed here is a single T cell receptor (beta chain). The PCR contained 60 Vbeta and 13 Jbeta primers. Sequenced by immunoSEQ multiplex PCR; TCRdb stores in-frame clones only, minus some. The sample lists more than 110,000 clones; around 76% were seen once. The source of the sample is a study of cytomegalovirus exposure and HLA in healthy donors. The CDR3 consists of 17 residues. The ends lost 1 base at V and 4 bases at J; junction bases unmatched: 12. Per germline, CDR1 MNHNS and CDR2 SASEGT. The sequenced sample was PBMCs. The TCR sequence derives from a male donor in good health and CMV-seronegative. The chain employs TRBV6-1 and TRBJ2-7; 8 nucleotides align to TRBD2. CDR3 residues: CASSEGERLAGLYEQYF. DNA for the CDR3: TGTGCCAGCAGTGAAGGAGAGCGGTTAGCGGGACTATACGAGCAGTACTTC.